The present T cell receptor (beta chain) was sequenced within a study of T cells after yellow fever vaccination (dated by TCRdb to between 2017 and 2020). For context, the study as a whole: The SMART-Seq v4 Ultra Low Input RNA kit was used to prepare libraries from fractions with low cell numbers. Blood was collected at multiple timepoints before and after primary and secondary immunization, and bulk PBMC replicates and cell subsets were isolated. To follow T-cell clones before and after both primary and booster YFV17D yellow fever vaccination, bulk TCR alpha and beta repertoires underwent longitudinal sequencing. Two healthy male donors, one aged 18 to 30 and one aged 30 to 40 years, made up the cohort. What the study reported, not specific to this receptor: Compared with the primary T-cell response, the secondary T-cell response was faster but weaker, reaching its peak on day 5 rather than on day 15. Computational filtering was needed because FACS-sorted repertoires could contain abundant contaminating clonotypes from the bulk population. After the booster, most of the clones that had expanded following primary vaccination were detected again (around 95% of CD4 and more than 85% of CD8), which suggests that memory was broadly maintained. Only a couple of donors were included in the study, so the extent to which the findings can be generalized is limited. A small share of clonotypes occurred in both CD4 and CD8 compartments, likely arising from convergent recombination.

Only a few counts were recorded for this clonotype. Its binding antigen is unknown. There are no base qualities to consult, and no much larger clone falls within one base. The treatment or condition tag for this specimen amounts to: live attenuated yellow fever vaccine strain. Two biological replicates of bulk PBMCs were collected at each blood-draw timepoint. A standard Ficoll-Paque protocol was used to isolate PBMCs from peripheral blood. TriZol was used to extract RNA from bulk PBMCs, from CD4 and CD8 fractions, and from dextramer-positive and dextramer-negative fractions. A distance of 15 bases separates the germline ends of V and J, which lose 3 bases and 8 bases respectively. From the germline V gene, CDR1 is SGHRS and CDR2 is YFSETQ. There are 15 amino acids in the CDR3, from cysteine to phenylalanine inclusive. This entry keeps only the CDR3 DNA: 45 bases, framed from base 1. For sequencing, an Illumina NovaSeq 6000 was employed. TCR cDNA was made using 5'RACE template switching, a step that added a universal primer site and unique molecular identifiers. Priming for cDNA synthesis came from both the TCR alpha and TCR beta constant segments. Two PCR steps were used to amplify libraries, with sample barcodes and sequencing adapters being added in the second step. Sequencing of libraries was done on Illumina HiSeq 2500 (2x100 bp) or NovaSeq (2x150 bp). In the original analysis: Reads were demultiplexed and collapsed into UMI consensus sequences with MIGEC, and V(D)J alignment was performed with MiXCR. Vaccine-responding clonotypes were identified with edgeR using replicate PBMC samples, with FDR below 0.01 and a log2 fold change above 5 up to day 15 being required. Each bulk clonotype received a CD4 or CD8 identity based on whether the sequenced CD4 or CD8 repertoire contained that clonotype at higher abundance. TCRdb cleaned the public reads at Q25 with fastp, built clones with MiXCR and kept in-frame beta chains. One record per CDR3 amino acid sequence lists the most common genes and DNA. The V and J calls, along with clone size, are taken from TCRdb and not from the paper's own processing. The sample table lists approximately 450,000 distinct CDR3 sequences, about 19% of them with a count of one. The ten most abundant clones make up 18% of the sample.

This chain is built from TRBV5-1 and TRBJ1-6, and the D gene may be TRBD1, 5 bases matching. This sequence was found in a man between 18 and 29 years old who received the YFV17D yellow fever vaccine. This specimen consisted of PBMCs, obtained before the yellow fever booster vaccination. CDR3 protein: CASSWQGDRDSPLHF. The base sequence is TGCGCCAGCAGCTGGCAGGGTGACCGTGATTCACCCCTCCACTTT.